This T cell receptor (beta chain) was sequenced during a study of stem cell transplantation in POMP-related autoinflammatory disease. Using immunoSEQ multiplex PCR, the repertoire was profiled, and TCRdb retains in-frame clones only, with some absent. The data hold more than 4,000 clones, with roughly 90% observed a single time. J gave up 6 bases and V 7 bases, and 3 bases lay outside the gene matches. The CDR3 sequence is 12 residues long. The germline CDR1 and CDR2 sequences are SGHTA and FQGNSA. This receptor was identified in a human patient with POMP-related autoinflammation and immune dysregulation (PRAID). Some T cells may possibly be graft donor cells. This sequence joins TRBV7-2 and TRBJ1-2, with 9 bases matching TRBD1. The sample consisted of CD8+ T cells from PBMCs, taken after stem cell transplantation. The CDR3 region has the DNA TGTGCCAGCACCGGGACAGGGAATGGCTACACCTTC. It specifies CASTGTGNGYTF.